The clone carrying this T cell receptor delta chain has more than one count but fewer than ten. TCRdb attributes to this sequence the protein of a much larger clone, which differs from the DNA translation at residue 6; a read error is likely, and the protein displayed is translated from the DNA. The record originates from a study of gamma-delta T cells after stem cell transplantation. TCRdb ran CATT on the RT-PCR reads. Of approximately 1,300 delta-chain clones detected, 3% to 3.5% appear once; the ten largest clones hold around 12%. What was sequenced was gamma-delta T cells. The receptor comes from a human donor. It is not recorded whose cells these are; they may come from a transplant donor.

The CDR3 sequence is CAASAAWDTRQMFF. As DNA, the CDR3 is TGTGCCGCCTCGGCAGCCTGGGACACCCGACAGATGTTTTTC. The J gene is TRDJ3, the V gene TRDV2; D not certain. V lost 9 bases and J lost 2, with 10 bases in between. Germline lookup yields CDR1 GEAIGNYY and CDR2 EKD. The CDR3 consists of 14 residues.